The 21 T cell receptor beta chains below all came from one sample that was sequenced in a study of beta chain features in type 1 diabetes. Expressed TCRB transcripts got sequenced, as all isolated RNA was reverse transcribed. The repertoire was sequenced with immunoSEQ multiplex PCR; TCRdb's copy has only in-frame clones and lacks some. The table has some 330,000 clones, 9.5% to 12% seen once; the top ten hold approximately 0.016%. The sample was naive CD4+ T cells from blood. These TCRs come from a woman aged 25 to 39 in good health.

This clone turned up a few times. The chain employs TRBV25-1 and TRBJ2-4; 9 bases match TRBD2. The CDR3 totals 13 residues. Germline V gene sequence: CDR1 MGHDK, CDR2 SYGVNS. The ends lost 3 bases at V and 7 bases at J; junction bases unmatched: 1. The CDR3 loop is CASSDTSGNIQYF. The DNA of the CDR3 is TGTGCCAGCAGTGATACTAGCGGGAACATTCAGTACTTC.

This clone has only a few counts. The rearrangement joins TRBV7-8 to TRBJ1-3; D not certain. The germline CDR1 and CDR2 sequences are SGHVS and FQNEAQ. This CDR3 region has 13 residues. V was trimmed by 3 bases and J by 2 bases, leaving 5 bases between them. The CDR3 spells CASSFGTGNTIYF. The DNA for the CDR3 is TGTGCCAGCAGCTTTGGCACTGGAAACACCATATATTTT.

This clone was recorded a few times. The V and J genes are TRBV9 and TRBJ2-3; TRBD2 is a possible D gene (5 bases). This CDR3 is 14 amino acids long. Trimming stripped 0 bases from V and 6 bases from J, with 11 bases between. Germline assignment: CDR1 SGDLS and CDR2 YYNGEE. CDR3 region: CASSVAPQRDTQYF. CDR3 coding DNA: TGTGCCAGCAGCGTAGCTCCCCAGCGGGATACGCAGTATTTT. Full variable domain (outside the CDR3, taken from reference TRBV9 and TRBJ2-3): DSGVTQTPKHLITATGQRVTLRCSPRSGDLSVYWYQQSLDQGLQFLIQYYNGEERAKGNILERFSAQQFPDLHSELNLSSLELGDSALYFCASSVAPQRDTQYFGPGTRLTVL.

This clone has more than one count but fewer than ten. V gene TRBV29-1 combines with J gene TRBJ2-3; no clear D. Germline V gene sequence: CDR1 SQVTM, CDR2 ANQGSEA. The V end was cut by 6 bases, the J end by 4 bases, with 8 bases between. CDR3 size: 11 residues. CDR3 DNA sequence: TGCAGCGTCCGAGTGGCAGATACGCAGTATTTT. It codes for CSVRVADTQYF.

This clone was observed a few times. The genes are TRBV11-1 and TRBJ2-1, with D unresolved. This CDR3 spans 15 amino acids. The germline V and J ends were trimmed by 6 bases and 6 bases, with 18 bases remaining between them. CDR1 is SGHAT, CDR2 FQDESV, per germline (reference sequence). CDR3 in amino acids: CASRGQASGRNEQFF. CDR3 in DNA: TGTGCCAGCAGGGGTCAGGCCTCTGGGCGCAATGAGCAGTTCTTC. Using reference TRBV11-1 and TRBJ2-1 for the parts outside the CDR3, the full variable domain is EAEVAQSPRYKITEKSQAVAFWCDPISGHATLYWYRQILGQGPELLVQFQDESVVDDSQLPKDRFSAERLKGVDSTLKIQPAELGDSAMYLCASRGQASGRNEQFFGPGTRLTVL.

There are a few counts of this clone. The V call is TRBV5-6, the J call TRBJ2-5; D not certain. CDR1 SGHDT and CDR2 YYEEEE come from the germline V gene. This CDR3 has 15 residues. V lost 0 bases to trimming and J lost 5 bases, with 14 bases between them. As DNA, the CDR3 is TGTGCCAGCAGCTTGGCCGGCAGTCTCGGGGAGACCCAGTACTTC. Residues: CASSLAGSLGETQYF.

The CDR3 loop is CASSFFSAGLLNQPQHF. The CDR3 DNA sequence: TGTGCCAGCAGTTTCTTTTCGGCGGGACTCTTAAATCAGCCCCAGCATTTT. The rearrangement uses TRBV28 and TRBJ1-5; D possibly corresponds to TRBD1 (5 bases). V was trimmed by 3 bases and J by 4 bases, leaving 19 bases between them. This CDR3 contains 17 residues. Germline V gene lookup returns CDR1 MDHEN and CDR2 SYDVKM.

The chain employs TRBV7-2 and TRBJ2-1; 9 nucleotides align to TRBD2. Unmatched junction bases numbered 3, after V lost 9 bases and J lost 0 bases. This CDR3 contains 14 residues. Per germline, CDR1 SGHTA and CDR2 FQGNSA. For the CDR3, the DNA is TGTGCCAGTAATAGCGGGAGCTCCTACAATGAGCAGTTCTTC. Translation: CASNSGSSYNEQFF.

This chain uses TRBV7-6 with TRBJ2-5; D possibly corresponds to TRBD1 (6 bases). Germline CDR1 SGHVS, CDR2 FNYEAQ. The CDR3 has 13 amino acids. V lost 1 base to trimming and J lost 5 bases, with 8 bases between them. In nucleotides, the CDR3 is TGTGCCAGCAGCTTAGGGGGGCCTGAGACCCAGTACTTC. The encoded protein is CASSLGGPETQYF.

This clone was picked up a small number of times. The rearrangement links TRBV19 to TRBJ2-1; D is perhaps TRBD1 (5 bases). V was trimmed by 11 bases and J by 5 bases, leaving 16 bases between them. This CDR3 comprises 13 residues. Germline CDR1 reads LNHDA; CDR2 reads SQIVND (reference sequence). CDR3 coding DNA: TGTGCCGGTGTGCGGACACCTCACAATGAGCAGTTCTTC. Translating gives CAGVRTPHNEQFF.

This clone showed up just a few times. The chain employs TRBV15 and TRBJ2-7, with 8 bases fitting TRBD1. Germline CDR1 and CDR2: LNHNV and YYDKDF (reference sequence). This CDR3 has 15 amino acids. The trim removed 3 bases at V and 3 bases at J, leaving 7 bases unmatched. CDR3 protein: CATSRVLTGGYEQYF. The CDR3 DNA reads TGTGCCACCAGCAGGGTTTTAACAGGGGGCTACGAGCAGTACTTC.

This clone was detected only a few times. V gene TRBV4-3 combines with J gene TRBJ2-2; D perhaps matches TRBD1 (5 bases). Germline CDR1 and CDR2: LGHNA and YSLEER. V lost 4 bases to trimming and J lost 0 bases, with 12 bases between them. This CDR3 contains 16 residues. DNA for the CDR3: TGCGCCAGCAGCCGAATGGACACCTCGAACACCGGGGAGCTGTTTTTT. Encoded protein: CASSRMDTSNTGELFF.

The chain uses TRBV5-1 and TRBJ2-4; weak D call: TRBD1 (6 bases). V was clipped by 4 bases and J by 5 bases, with 13 bases between them. CDR3 length equals 14 residues. Germline CDR1 is SGHRS and CDR2 is YFSETQ. CDR3 protein: CASSAGDTQNIQYF. The CDR3 DNA reads as TGCGCCAGCAGCGCTGGGGACACCCAAAACATTCAGTACTTC.

This clone was seen a handful of times. The V gene is TRBV30, the J gene TRBJ2-5; TRBD1 agrees at 7 bases. After removal of 2 bases from V and 2 bases from J, the junction contained 2 bases not matched to a gene. Per germline, CDR1 GTSNPN and CDR2 SVGIG (reference sequence). The CDR3 spans 13 residues. The CDR3 region is CAWSTTGQETQYF. Written as DNA, the CDR3 is TGTGCCTGGAGTACGACAGGGCAAGAGACCCAGTACTTC. The full variable domain, rest sourced from reference TRBV30 and TRBJ2-5, is SQTIHQWPATLVQPVGSPLSLECTVEGTSNPNLYWYRQAAGRGLQLLFYSVGIGQISSEVPQNLSASRPQDRQFILSSKKLLLSDSGFYLCAWSTTGQETQYFGPGTRLLVL.

This chain uses TRBV9 with TRBJ2-5; 11 nucleotides agree with TRBD2. Germline CDR1 is SGDLS and CDR2 is YYNGEE. The V and J ends lost 3 bases and 4 bases, in that order; junction bases with no gene match: 11. CDR3 size: 17 residues. The CDR3 sequence: CASSALTSGSLGETQYF. Here the CDR3 DNA reads TGTGCCAGCAGCGCCCTAACTAGCGGGAGTCTGGGAGAGACCCAGTACTTC.

This clone was counted only a few times. This chain uses TRBV19 with TRBJ2-5, with D unresolved. The germline gives CDR1 LNHDA, CDR2 SQIVND (reference sequence). The CDR3 runs to 13 residues. V lost 5 bases to trimming and J lost 1 base, with 8 bases between them. CDR3 region: CASSVTGQETQYF. As DNA, the CDR3 is TGTGCCAGTAGTGTGACTGGCCAAGAGACCCAGTACTTC.

J is TRBJ1-2 and V is TRBV28; no reliable D call. This CDR3 is built from 15 residues. Deletions cut 3 bases from V and 8 bases from J, with 19 bases between. Germline CDR1 and CDR2: MDHEN and SYDVKM. The CDR3 region is CASSLRGSASGGYTF. The CDR3 DNA sequence: TGTGCCAGCAGTTTGCGAGGCAGCGCGTCTGGAGGCTACACCTTC.

The table lists this clone with a few counts. The rearrangement joins TRBV28 to TRBJ2-1, with 7 bases matching TRBD2. Trimming took 5 bases from V and 2 from J; bases not matched to a gene: 9. Germline loops: CDR1 MDHEN, CDR2 SYDVKM. The CDR3 totals 16 residues. CDR3 DNA: TGTGCCAGCAGTGGGACCGGGAGGCCCCCCTACAATGAGCAGTTCTTC. Encoded protein: CASSGTGRPPYNEQFF.

This chain connects TRBV4-2 to TRBJ2-1; 10 nucleotides match TRBD2. V shed 4 bases, J shed 6 bases, and the junction held 9 bases outside the gene matches. Germline lookup yields CDR1 LGHNA and CDR2 YNFKEQ. The CDR3 loop spans 16 amino acids. The CDR3 loop reads CASSPRLAGVGNEQFF. For the CDR3, the DNA is TGTGCCAGCAGCCCCCGGCTAGCGGGAGTTGGCAATGAGCAGTTCTTC.

V is TRBV5-6 and J is TRBJ2-2; 7 bases line up with TRBD2. CDR3 size: 15 residues. Germline lookup yields CDR1 SGHDT and CDR2 YYEEEE. Trimming removed 4 bases from V and 2 bases from J; junction bases left unmatched: 5. CDR3 coding DNA: TGTGCCAGCAGCCCCCCAGCGGGAAACACCGGGGAGCTGTTTTTT. Translation: CASSPPAGNTGELFF.

This clone was counted only a few times. J is TRBJ2-3 and V is TRBV4-3; TRBD2 matches at 11 bases. CDR1 is LGHNA, CDR2 YSLEER, per germline. The CDR3 is made up of 18 amino acids. V lost 0 bases to trimming and J lost 3 bases; unmatched junction nucleotides: 8. The CDR3 DNA is TGCGCCAGCAGCCAAGATTCGATACTAGCGGGAGCTACAGATACGCAGTATTTT. Its protein is CASSQDSILAGATDTQYF.